The rows below give T cell receptor beta chains drawn from one sample of a study of T cell repertoires in cytomegalovirus infection. TCRdb re-called the reads with MiXCR, one entry per CDR3 protein. The sample lists some 800,000 distinct CDR3 sequences; roughly 29% were seen once. These receptors lack a known antigen. Sequenced material: cultured CD8+ T cells from PBMCs, taken from culture after CMV antigen stimulation. The receptors derive from a human donor in good health (CMV status not recorded). Some clones in this sample may be carry-over from other donors' samples. Each CDR3 is given without its conserved first and last residue. D genes are given only for firm matches.

V: TRBV7-4
D: NA
CDR3: ANSSPSGIGGYT

V: TRBV6-6
D: NA
CDR3: ASRGREAGPRGPDKQY

V: TRBV7-2
D: TRBD2
CDR3: ASSLISGAPNLAKNIQY

V: TRBV10-3
D: NA
CDR3: AISESPYGYT

V: TRBV2
D: NA
CDR3: ASRAGHSEANTEAF

V: TRBV19
D: NA
CDR3: ASSIVARTNEKLF

V: TRBV3-1
D: NA
CDR3: ASSQPIYRGGGNEKLF

V: TRBV28
D: NA
CDR3: ASSWDEYSNQPQH

V: TRBV6-2/TRBV6-3
D: NA
CDR3: ASTAGRTQY

V: TRBV20-1
D: NA
CDR3: STFSSSYNSPLH

V: TRBV11-2
D: TRBD1
CDR3: ASSYRGLVYGYT

V: TRBV19
D: NA
CDR3: ASSIQGPGELF

V: TRBV25-1
D: NA
CDR3: ASRDDYYGYT

V: TRBV6-1
D: NA
CDR3: ASSELRLYNEQF

V: TRBV11-2
D: NA
CDR3: ASSPGHGEQF

V: TRBV29-1
D: NA
CDR3: SVVGTRDSKGYGYT

V: TRBV7-9
D: NA
CDR3: ASSSAWRGQETQY

V: TRBV10-3
D: NA
CDR3: AISARGRAF

V: TRBV6-2/TRBV6-3
D: NA
CDR3: ASSPITKQGFTGELF

V: TRBV19
D: NA
CDR3: ASSIVADGGGGNIQY

V: TRBV4-1
D: NA
CDR3: ASSQGTNSLTEAF

V: TRBV5-5
D: TRBD1
CDR3: ASSLSGSDRGKH

V: TRBV7-9
D: TRBD1
CDR3: ASSHRDRPYEQY

V: TRBV6-1
D: NA
CDR3: ASSEEFWGAGDSPLH

V: TRBV6-1
D: NA
CDR3: ASSEAGRGSTDTQY

V: TRBV10-3
D: TRBD2
CDR3: AIMVRGADKETQY

V: TRBV7-6
D: NA
CDR3: ASSLVPPSIANTDTQY

V: TRBV20-1
D: NA
CDR3: SAWDAEQY

V: TRBV12-3/TRBV12-4
D: NA
CDR3: ASSLGPTDGYT

V: TRBV12-5
D: NA
CDR3: ASGPGEGTEAF

V: TRBV7-9
D: TRBD1
CDR3: ASSWPGGEKLF

V: TRBV19
D: NA
CDR3: ASNPLGKAEGYT

V: TRBV28
D: NA
CDR3: ASRPKGRDTQY

V: TRBV19
D: TRBD1
CDR3: ASSEDRGGLGNEQF

V: TRBV12-3/TRBV12-4
D: TRBD1
CDR3: ASSSRDRGRDEQF

V: TRBV4-1
D: NA
CDR3: ASSQDLGRLNTEAF

V: TRBV7-3
D: TRBD1
CDR3: ASSLTGPLGQAYGYT

V: TRBV5-5
D: NA
CDR3: ASSKRQARTEAF

V: TRBV7-2
D: NA
CDR3: ASFREGRGAYGYT

V: TRBV7-9
D: NA
CDR3: ASSPREARDTEAF

V: TRBV6-1
D: TRBD1
CDR3: ASMGQGVVPAYEQY

V: TRBV12-3/TRBV12-4
D: TRBD1
CDR3: ASSGELDRGYIQY

V: TRBV7-3
D: NA
CDR3: ASSLTTTTYNEQF

V: TRBV5-1
D: TRBD1
CDR3: ASSSRDRVFGELF

V: TRBV6-2/TRBV6-3
D: TRBD2
CDR3: ASSTIVGGGLTDTQY

V: TRBV25-1
D: NA
CDR3: ASTSLDGRNTGELF

V: TRBV6-6
D: NA
CDR3: ASSYIQQPF

V: TRBV28
D: NA
CDR3: ASSPSYSLLTDTQY

V: TRBV12-5
D: TRBD1
CDR3: ASGKETGMNTEAF

V: TRBV2
D: NA
CDR3: ASSEAPPDRNTEAF

V: TRBV6-1
D: NA
CDR3: ATIFSYEQY

V: TRBV6-1
D: NA
CDR3: ASSWQGTGNTIY

V: TRBV12-3/TRBV12-4
D: TRBD2
CDR3: ASSLLAGVTGELF

V: TRBV6-1
D: NA
CDR3: ASSESHLRNQPQH

V: TRBV7-9
D: NA
CDR3: ASSLLQLAKNIQY

V: TRBV7-9
D: NA
CDR3: ASSLGRFPYEQY

V: TRBV6-2/TRBV6-3
D: NA
CDR3: ASSPPPTRSNEQF

V: TRBV27
D: TRBD1
CDR3: ASSSTDRASETQY

V: TRBV18
D: NA
CDR3: ASSPRGPQPQH

V: TRBV7-6
D: TRBD1
CDR3: ASSRDRGGGYT